A single sample gave rise to the 10 T cell receptor beta chains below, sequenced in a study of PD-1 blockade in classical Hodgkin lymphoma. The protocol was immunoSEQ multiplex PCR, while the TCRdb copy is restricted to in-frame clones and leaves out a portion. The repertoire holds tens of thousands of clones, with 78% as singletons. Specified time point: cycle 4 day 1 (C4D1), after about 6 weeks of nivolumab. All patients experienced relapse after autologous stem cell transplantation, and brentuximab vedotin exposure was variable. Specimen: peripheral blood mononuclear cells (PBMCs), collected before the fourth cycle of nivolumab. The source is a human donor with classical Hodgkin lymphoma.

The gene calls are TRBV19 and TRBJ1-5, with D possibly matching TRBD1 (5 bases). Per the germline V gene, CDR1 is LNHDA and CDR2 is SQIVND (reference sequence). Trimming stripped 2 bases from V and 2 bases from J, with 16 bases between. The CDR3 has 17 residues. This CDR3 reads CASSIRVWGIGNQPQHF. CDR3 bases: TGTGCCAGTAGTATAAGGGTCTGGGGGATCGGCAATCAGCCCCAGCATTTT.

This clone occurred once. This chain uses TRBV5-6 with TRBJ1-2; no definite D call. CDR1 is SGHDT and CDR2 is YYEEEE in the germline V gene. V lost 0 bases to trimming and J lost 7 bases, with 10 bases between them. CDR3 length: 13 amino acids. In DNA, the CDR3 is TGTGCCAGCAGCTTGGCCCCCCGCGGTGGCTACACCTTC. As protein: CASSLAPRGGYTF.

This chain links TRBV19 with TRBJ1-2; D unresolved. The CDR3 runs to 11 residues. Germline V gene lookup returns CDR1 LNHDA and CDR2 SQIVND (reference sequence). V was shortened by 7 bases and J by 8 bases, with 11 bases between the two germline ends. CDR3 loop: CASIATGGYTF. DNA for the CDR3: TGTGCCAGTATCGCGACTGGAGGCTACACCTTC.

This chain links TRBV9 with TRBJ2-5; TRBD2 matches at 7 bases. V was clipped by 0 bases and J by 0 bases; unmatched bases: 5. This CDR3 has 16 amino acids. Per germline, CDR1 SGDLS and CDR2 YYNGEE. DNA for the CDR3: TGTGCCAGCAGCGTAGCGGGGGGAATGTACCAAGAGACCCAGTACTTC. Translation: CASSVAGGMYQETQYF.

The rearrangement joins TRBV5-8 to TRBJ1-5, with a tentative D call TRBD1 (5 bases). Germline V gives CDR1 SGHTS, CDR2 YDEGEE. There are 16 residues in the CDR3. The ends were cut back, 5 bases at V and 0 bases at J, with 15 bases in the middle. The CDR3 bases are TGTGCCAGCAGTTCAAGACAGCCTTATAGCAATCAGCCCCAGCATTTT. Its translation: CASSSRQPYSNQPQHF.

The rearrangement links TRBV27 to TRBJ2-7; 9 nucleotides agree with TRBD1. The germline CDR1 and CDR2 sequences are MNHEY and SMNVEV (reference sequence). CDR3 length: 14 amino acids. V gave up 4 bases and J gave up 1 base; unmatched junction bases: 2. The CDR3 protein is CASSYGTGSYEQYF. CDR3 nucleotides: TGTGCCAGCAGTTACGGGACAGGGTCCTACGAGCAGTACTTC.

V is TRBV18 and J is TRBJ1-5; D is uncertain. The V gene's germline CDR1 is KGHSH and CDR2 LQKENI. The CDR3 runs to 14 residues. Trimming removed 0 bases at V and 9 bases at J, with 12 bases between. Written as DNA, the CDR3 is TGTGCCAGCTCACCACCGACCCAAGGTCTGCCCCAGCATTTT. This translates into CASSPPTQGLPQHF.

The chain couples TRBV7-3 to TRBJ1-2; 9 nucleotides line up with TRBD1. This CDR3 has 15 residues. J lost 0 bases, V lost 5 bases, and 4 bases had no gene match. Germline loops: CDR1 SGHTA, CDR2 FQGTGA. The CDR3 loop is CASSRGQGSNYGYTF. CDR3 DNA: TGTGCCAGCAGCCGGGGACAGGGCTCTAACTATGGCTACACCTTC. Drawing the rest from reference TRBV7-3 and TRBJ1-2, the complete variable domain is GAGVSQTPSNKVTEKGKYVELRCDPISGHTALYWYRQSLGQGPEFLIYFQGTGAADDSGLPNDRFFAVRPEGSVSTLKIQRTERGDSAVYLCASSRGQGSNYGYTFGSGTRLTVV.

The chain employs TRBV6-6 and TRBJ1-2; 7 nucleotides match TRBD1. There are 13 residues in the CDR3. The V and J ends lost 2 bases and 5 bases, in that order; junction bases with no gene match: 2. CDR1 and CDR2 (germline): MNHNY, SVGAGI (reference sequence). The CDR3 sequence is CASSYGQAYGYTF. CDR3 DNA sequence: TGTGCCAGCAGTTACGGACAGGCTTATGGCTACACCTTC.

Here the CDR3 reads CASSLGQAINYGYTF. Here the CDR3 DNA reads TGTGCCAGCAGCTTAGGACAGGCCATAAACTATGGCTACACCTTC. The chain recombines TRBV7-2 with TRBJ1-2; D perhaps matches TRBD1 (6 bases). The V end lost 1 base, the J end lost 2 bases, and 11 bases lay between the germline ends. The CDR3 is made up of 15 amino acids. The germline CDR1 and CDR2 sequences are SGHTA and FQGNSA. The full variable domain, completed using reference TRBV7-2 and TRBJ1-2, is GAGVSQSPSNKVTEKGKDVELRCDPISGHTALYWYRQSLGQGLEFLIYFQGNSAPDKSGLPSDRFSAERTGGSVSTLTIQRTQQEDSAVYLCASSLGQAINYGYTFGSGTRLTVV.